This T cell receptor (beta chain) appears in the sequencing data of a study of Ad26.COV2.S vaccination and SARS-CoV-2 variants. Study-level background: Ad26.COV2.S given intramuscularly, once or twice 56 days apart.

Regarding the study as a whole: Total responses of T cells may have been underestimated by the analyses of TCR breadth and depth.

TCRdb's copy holds only in-frame clones and misses some; the assay was immunoSEQ multiplex PCR. The sample holds around 300,000 clones; roughly nine tenths are singletons and the top ten take about 5%. Germline V gene data show CDR1 as SEHNR and CDR2 as FQNEAQ (reference sequence). Trimming removed 3 bases from V and 0 bases from J, with 8 bases in between. CDR3 length: 14 residues. Documented treatment: around 19 received Ad26.COV2.S at low or high dose, single or two shots; about 5 received placebo; per-sample allocation not given. Following the first vaccine or placebo injection, samples were taken on day 63. At a Boston site, the person donating was an adult of 18-55 years. Vaccination employed an Ad26 vector expressing the Wuhan-strain SARS-CoV-2 spike. With respect to this clone: Its target is unknown.

The chain joins TRBV7-9 to TRBJ1-1; D remains ambiguous. The sequence was collected from a person aged 18-65 years who received the Ad26.COV2.S COVID-19 vaccine or a placebo. This sample comprised peripheral blood, obtained in a trial of Ad26.COV2.S vaccine versus placebo. CDR3 amino acids: CASSFFGVNTEAFF. CDR3 bases: TGTGCCAGCAGCTTCTTCGGGGTGAACACTGAAGCTTTCTTT.